This T cell receptor beta chain stems from a study of human T cells and chemical hapten exposure. Whole-study context: Diagnoses of alopecia areata, totalis or universalis occurred in mostly female patients. Regarding the study as a whole: Sensitizing with DPC caused no change in TCRs above 1 in 1000 frequency.

Using its own MiXCR run on the RACE reads, TCRdb lists one record per CDR3 protein. The table includes 95,000 to 150,000 distinct CDR3 sequences, 13% detected once. Only a few counts were recorded for this clonotype. Its specificity is not known. The sample's time point: pre-sensitization, week 0. Treatment specified: therapeutic diphenylcyclopropenone sensitization with weekly scalp DPC. CDR3 size: 11 residues. Per germline, CDR1 DFQATT and CDR2 SNEGSKA (reference sequence). V was cut by 7 bases and J by 1 base, with 7 bases left in between. This receptor was obtained from a young woman with alopecia areata. Some clones in this sample may be carry-over from other donors' samples. The source was whole blood, collected in connection with sensitization to the hapten diphenylcyclopropenone (DPC). The gene calls are TRBV20-1 and TRBJ2-5; D is possibly TRBD1 (6 bases). The DNA for the CDR3 is TGCAGTGGGACAGTCCAAGAGACCCAGTACTTC. Residues: CSGTVQETQYF.